The source of this T cell receptor beta chain is a study of glioma-infiltrating T cells (dated by TCRdb to 2016 to 2018). The study in broad terms: Low-grade gliomas were represented by WHO grade II oligodendrogliomas or astrocytomas, and glioblastomas were represented by WHO grade IV tumors that were sampled at initial rather than recurrent diagnosis. Dexamethasone was administered to glioma patients for six or fewer days before surgery. The sequencing target for blood libraries was 4.5- to 10-fold coverage of approximately 1 million peripheral T cells. Sequencing of TCR alpha- and beta-chain repertoires was performed on glioma tissue, on non-neoplastic brain tissue, and on matched peripheral blood mononuclear cells. Each tissue-infiltrating repertoire was compared with the same patient's peripheral blood repertoire to measure divergence between tissue and blood T-cell populations. The paired cohort comprised three low-grade glioma patients, 7 or 8 primary glioblastoma patients and three non-glioma patients contributing non-neoplastic brain tissue.

The study at large found these results: Very few CDR3 sequences were found to be shared between tissue and blood, and this scarcity was attributed to high CDR3 diversity and limited sampling. In non-neoplastic patients, VJ-independent divergence between tissue and blood fell below expectation, whereas in all gliomas, and especially in low-grade gliomas, the divergence rose above expectation. Group comparisons rested on small numbers: three non-neoplastic, three low-grade glioma and fewer than 10 glioblastoma patients. A signature set of shared blood CDR3 motifs marked patients with low tissue-blood divergence and was depleted in highly divergent patients.

Ten or more counts support this clonotype. Its specific antigen is unknown. No base quality values were provided; no much bigger clone lies one nucleotide off. Spanning cysteine to phenylalanine, the CDR3 consists of 12 amino acids. The DNA shown is the 36-base CDR3, in frame from base 1. CDR1 and CDR2 (SEHNR, FQNEAQ) derive from the germline V gene (reference sequence). Deletion took 2 bases off V and 4 bases off J, with a span of 5 bases between the germline ends. The iRepertoire nested amplicon-rescue multiplex PCR (arm-PCR) platform was used to amplify TCR alpha and beta CDR3 regions from RNA. One-step reverse transcription and amplification used about 95-450 ng of tissue mRNA or PBMC total RNA as input. After bead purification, a secondary multiplex PCR added Illumina adapters, and libraries were gel-purified between 200 and 400 bp. Demultiplexing relied on internal 6-nucleotide barcodes carried by the libraries. Sequencing of the libraries was done on an Illumina MiSeq using 2x220 or 2x250 nucleotide paired-end reads. The paper's data handling went like this. Paired reads were merged with FLASH 1.2.11 and aligned to the GRCh37 human genome with BWA-MEM before extracting TRA and TRB reads. An IMGT-derived reference of cassette sequences and CDR3 motifs, with pseudogenes included, was used for V and J assignment. Reads were translated in three frames, and productive CDR3s were defined by a C…FGXG motif without stop codons. Unique combinations of V-J cassette pair and CDR3 amino acid sequence were defined as clonotypes. Filtering of reads was based on Hamming distance, with the threshold set by the sequence error rate of each sample in mapped regions. TCRdb reran the public reads through fastp at Q25 and MiXCR, keeping productive beta chains. Identical CDR3 protein sequences are pooled into one entry, listed with their most common genes and DNA. What appears here as the V and J calls and clone size reflects TCRdb's work, not the paper's. The sample includes more than 350,000 distinct CDR3 sequences, with 35% to 45% observed a single time. The ten largest clones take up about 12% of the sample.

Immediately after resection, surgical brain or tumor specimens were cryofrozen in liquid nitrogen, and peripheral blood cells were collected at the same time. The origin of this receptor is a human donor with low-grade glioma or glioblastoma, undergoing nonglioma brain surgery, or in good health (not recorded which). Recombination linked TRBV7-9 to TRBJ1-1; the D gene cannot be resolved reliably. The material sequenced was glioma tissue, nonneoplastic brain tissue, or PBMCs (not recorded which). This receptor carries the CDR3 CASSLWSTEAFF. Here is the DNA: TGTGCCAGCAGCTTATGGAGCACTGAAGCTTTCTTT. The CDR3 plus the reference TRBV7-9 and TRBJ1-1 genes for the other parts give the full variable domain: DTGVSQNPRHKITKRGQNVTFRCDPISEHNRLYWYRQTLGQGPEFLTYFQNEAQLEKSRLLSDRFSAERPKGSFSTLEIQRTEQGDSAMYLCASSLWSTEAFFGQGTRLTVV.